This T cell receptor (beta chain) was captured by sequencing in a study of blood T cell repertoires in COVID-19. Across the whole study: From T cells, B-cell-depleted T cells, or PBMCs came the material, which was cDNA or gDNA.

Authors' methods: Nucleated cell counts were estimated from reference gene primer amplification. Data came from immunoSEQ multiplex PCR; TCRdb stores just in-frame clones and leaves some out. The D gene and trimming were derived from the DNA, and the V and J assignments and clone size from that table. Of about 170,000 clones in the sample, approximately 90% were seen once. This clone was detected a few times. This CDR3 contains 13 residues. CDR1 MNHNS and CDR2 SASEGT come from the germline V gene. The V end was cut by 3 bases, the J end by 5 bases, with 10 bases between. Sample: peripheral blood. This TCR was sampled from a middle-aged man with acute or convalescent COVID-19. This rearrangement joins TRBV6-1 to TRBJ1-1; D might be TRBD1 (5 bases). This CDR3 is CASSDRVRTEAFF. In DNA, the CDR3 is TGTGCCAGCAGTGACAGGGTGAGGACTGAAGCTTTCTTT.